In this sample, the clone carrying this T cell receptor (beta chain) turned up many times. Its antigen is as yet unknown. The data were taken from a study of molecular identifiers for immune sequencing clone quantification. Germline CDR1 MNHEY, CDR2 SMNVEV (reference sequence). V lost 5 bases, J lost 3 bases, and 8 bases stayed unmatched. The CDR3 contains 15 residues. General observations from the study: Clones above 20 RNA copies contained over 99% of effector molecules but under 1% of naive ones.

TCRdb reprocessed the PCR reads via MiXCR and lists one record per CDR3 protein. The repertoire includes 490,000 or so distinct CDR3 sequences, less than 30% of them detected once, and roughly 0.77% sits in the top ten. As CD8+CD4-CCR7+CD45RA+ cells, naive CD8 T cells were sorted. This clonotype originated in a human donor in good health. Some libraries in this study had Jurkat cell RNA spiked in. This chain links TRBV27 with TRBJ2-7; 9 positions match TRBD1. Specimen: naive CD8+ T cells from blood, with Jurkat cell RNA spiked in. Indicated subset: FACS-sorted CD8+CD4-CCR7+CD45RA+ naive T cells. CDR3 loop: CASSRTGQGVYEQYF. In DNA, the CDR3 is TGTGCCAGCAGTCGAACGGGACAGGGAGTCTACGAGCAGTACTTC.